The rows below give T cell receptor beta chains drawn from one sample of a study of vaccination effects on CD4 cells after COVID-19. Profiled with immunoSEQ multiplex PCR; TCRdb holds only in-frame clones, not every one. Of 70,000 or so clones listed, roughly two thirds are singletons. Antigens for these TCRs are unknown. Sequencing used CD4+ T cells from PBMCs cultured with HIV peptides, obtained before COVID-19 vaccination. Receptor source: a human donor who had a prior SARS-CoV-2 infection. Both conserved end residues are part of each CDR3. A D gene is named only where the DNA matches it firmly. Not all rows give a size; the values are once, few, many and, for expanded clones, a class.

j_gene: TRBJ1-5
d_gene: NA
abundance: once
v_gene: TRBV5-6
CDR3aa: CASSLGAYGQPQHF
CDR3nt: TGTGCCAGCAGCTTGGGTGCCTACGGTCAGCCCCAGCATTTT

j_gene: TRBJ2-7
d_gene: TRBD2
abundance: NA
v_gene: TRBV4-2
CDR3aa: CASSQGTSYRDEQYF
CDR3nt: TGTGCCAGCAGCCAAGGGACTAGCTACCGCGACGAGCAGTACTTC

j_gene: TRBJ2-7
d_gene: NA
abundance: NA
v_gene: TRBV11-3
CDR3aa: CASSLVGDGEQYF
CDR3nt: TGTGCCAGCAGCTTAGTTGGGGACGGCGAGCAGTACTTC

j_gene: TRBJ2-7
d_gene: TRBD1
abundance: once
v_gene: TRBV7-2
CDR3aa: CASSLRTGAGEQYF
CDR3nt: TGTGCCAGCAGCTTGAGGACAGGGGCGGGCGAGCAGTACTTC

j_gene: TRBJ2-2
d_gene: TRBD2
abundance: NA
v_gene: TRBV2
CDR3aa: CASRRTSGGGMTGELFF
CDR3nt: TGTGCCAGCAGGCGGACTAGCGGGGGCGGAATGACCGGGGAGCTGTTTTTT

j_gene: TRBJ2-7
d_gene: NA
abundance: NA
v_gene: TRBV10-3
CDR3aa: CAIKEAEYGEQYF
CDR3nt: TGTGCCATCAAGGAGGCGGAGTACGGCGAGCAGTACTTC

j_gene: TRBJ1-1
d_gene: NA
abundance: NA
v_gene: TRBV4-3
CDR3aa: CASSLGTANTEAFF
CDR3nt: TGCGCCAGCAGCCTGGGGACGGCGAACACTGAAGCTTTCTTT

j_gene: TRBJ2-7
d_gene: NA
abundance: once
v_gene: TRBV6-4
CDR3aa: CASSEGSRVRYEQYF
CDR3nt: TGTGCCAGCAGTGAGGGGTCCAGGGTAAGGTACGAGCAGTACTTC

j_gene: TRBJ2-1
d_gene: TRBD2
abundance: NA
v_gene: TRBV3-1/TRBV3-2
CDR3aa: CASSQMGGPNEQFF
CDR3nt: TGTGCCAGCAGCCAAATGGGAGGGCCCAATGAGCAGTTCTTC

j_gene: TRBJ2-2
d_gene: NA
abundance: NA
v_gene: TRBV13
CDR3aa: CASSLGGDLFANTGELFF
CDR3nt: TGTGCCAGCAGCTTAGGCGGGGACTTATTCGCGAACACCGGGGAGCTGTTTTTT

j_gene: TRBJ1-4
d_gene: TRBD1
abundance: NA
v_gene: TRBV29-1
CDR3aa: CSVARDSRGEKLFF
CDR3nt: TGCAGCGTTGCCCGGGACAGCCGGGGTGAAAAACTGTTTTTT

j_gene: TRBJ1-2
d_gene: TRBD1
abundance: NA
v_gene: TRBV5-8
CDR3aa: CASSPGQVYGYTF
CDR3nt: TGTGCCAGCAGCCCGGGACAGGTCTATGGCTACACCTTC

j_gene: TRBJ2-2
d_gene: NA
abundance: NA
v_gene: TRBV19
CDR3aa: CASSRINQDTGELFF
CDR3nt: TGTGCCAGTAGTAGGATCAACCAAGACACCGGGGAGCTGTTTTTT

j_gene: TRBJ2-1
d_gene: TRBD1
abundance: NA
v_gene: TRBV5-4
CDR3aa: CASSPRTGKHNEQFF
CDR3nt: TGTGCCAGCAGCCCCCGGACAGGGAAACACAATGAGCAGTTCTTC

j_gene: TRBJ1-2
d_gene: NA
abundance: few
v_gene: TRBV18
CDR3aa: CASSVDRHGYGYTF
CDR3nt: TGTGCCAGCTCAGTAGACAGGCATGGTTATGGCTACACCTTC